The 24 T cell receptor beta chains below come from one sample, sequenced in a study of cytomegalovirus exposure and HLA in healthy donors. The PCR had 60 Vbeta and 13 Jbeta primers. The method was immunoSEQ multiplex PCR; TCRdb's version includes in-frame clones alone and lacks a portion of them. The sample comprises 130,000 to 150,000 clones, over 75% of which are singletons, and about 0.62% rests with the top ten. Sequenced input: PBMCs. The receptors stem from a male donor in good health and CMV-seronegative.

V is TRBV9 and J is TRBJ2-1; 10 bases agree with TRBD1. This CDR3 has 15 residues. J gave up 4 bases and V 2 bases, and 3 bases lay outside the gene matches. In germline, CDR1 is SGDLS, CDR2 YYNGEE. As DNA, the CDR3 is TGTGCCAGCAGCGTCATGGGACAGGGGTACAATGAGCAGTTCTTC. This translates into CASSVMGQGYNEQFF.

This clone appeared a single time. This sequence joins TRBV6-5 and TRBJ2-7; tentative D call: TRBD1 (5 bases). The germline V and J ends were trimmed by 5 bases and 2 bases, with 10 bases remaining between them. CDR1 MNHEY and CDR2 SVGAGI come from the germline V gene. This CDR3 has 13 residues. This CDR3 reads CASSGAVAYEQYF. The CDR3 nucleotides are TGTGCCAGCAGTGGGGCCGTCGCCTACGAGCAGTACTTC.

The chain is built from TRBV5-4 and TRBJ2-2, with D tentatively TRBD2 (7 bases). V was cut by 4 bases and J by 0 bases, with 10 bases left in between. The CDR3 is made up of 15 amino acids. CDR1 is SGHNT, CDR2 YYREEE, per germline (reference sequence). The CDR3 nucleotides are TGTGCCAGCAGCAGCGGGACAACGAACACCGGGGAGCTGTTTTTT. As protein: CASSSGTTNTGELFF.

The chain is built from TRBV5-6 and TRBJ1-6, with D unresolved. Germline CDR1 is SGHDT and CDR2 is YYEEEE. CDR3 length: 13 residues. The V end was cut by 5 bases, the J end by 10 bases, with 13 bases between. Written as DNA, the CDR3 is TGTGCCAGCAGAGGCCCGCCCGGGTCACCCCTCCACTTT. Translation: CASRGPPGSPLHF.

The sample holds a few counts of this clone. The chain uses TRBV23-1 and TRBJ1-4; TRBD1 matches at 9 bases. TRBV23-1 is an ORF, and what it does is uncertain. Trimming removed 6 bases from V and 5 bases from J; junction bases left unmatched: 7. The CDR3 is 15 amino acids. As DNA, the CDR3 is TGCGCCAGCAGAGTTTCGACAGGGGGAAATGAAAAACTGTTTTTT. The encoded protein is CASRVSTGGNEKLFF.

The V gene is TRBV6-5, the J gene TRBJ2-1; 8 bases match TRBD1. CDR1 is MNHEY and CDR2 is SVGAGI in the germline V gene. The CDR3 consists of 14 residues. V shed 8 bases and J 0 bases; nucleotides not matched to a gene: 3. CDR3 amino acids: CASRGTGSYNEQFF. The CDR3 region has the DNA TGTGCCAGCCGGGGGACAGGCTCCTACAATGAGCAGTTCTTC.

The rearrangement joins TRBV5-4 to TRBJ2-1, with 12 bases lining up with TRBD2. V dropped 1 base and J dropped 4; count of bases not matched to a gene: 3. Germline V gene data show CDR1 as SGHNT and CDR2 as YYREEE (reference sequence). The CDR3 has 16 residues. The CDR3 DNA reads TGTGCCAGCAGCTTGTCTACTAGCGGGGGGTACAATGAGCAGTTCTTC. Encoded protein: CASSLSTSGGYNEQFF. Filled out from reference TRBV5-4 and TRBJ2-1, the complete variable domain reads ETGVTQSPTHLIKTRGQQVTLRCSSQSGHNTVSWYQQALGQGPQFIFQYYREEENGRGNFPPRFSGLQFPNYSSELNVNALELDDSALYLCASSLSTSGGYNEQFFGPGTRLTVL.

The chain carries TRBV11-2 and TRBJ2-5; 11 nucleotides line up with TRBD2. Germline CDR1 and CDR2: SGHAT and FQNNGV. With 5 bases clipped from V and 5 bases from J, the junction kept 16 bases outside the gene matches. CDR3 length: 18 amino acids. As DNA, the CDR3 is TGTGCCAGCAGCCAGTCGGGACTAGCGGACCTAACAGGGGAGACCCAGTACTTC. It codes for CASSQSGLADLTGETQYF.

Turning to this clone: At one boundary the junction diverges from the germline segment, which might be a read error. The genes are TRBV7-9 and TRBJ1-2; D may be TRBD1 (5 bases). Germline CDR1 and CDR2: SEHNR and FQNEAQ (reference sequence). CDR3 length: 13 amino acids. This CDR3 is CSSRDAEGYGYTF. CDR3 DNA sequence: TGTTCCAGCAGGGATGCCGAGGGCTATGGCTACACCTTC.

CDR3 DNA sequence: TGTGCCAGCAGCCAATACGGGACAAACTATGGCTACACCTTC. This encodes CASSQYGTNYGYTF. The chain is built from TRBV6-1 and TRBJ1-2, with a tentative D call TRBD1 (6 bases). V lost 6 bases, J lost 2 bases, and 13 bases lay in between. CDR1 MNHNS and CDR2 SASEGT come from the germline V gene. The CDR3 covers 14 residues.

V gene TRBV2 combines with J gene TRBJ2-2; D is perhaps TRBD1 (6 bases). CDR3 size: 15 residues. V shed 6 bases and J shed 1 base, with 12 bases lying between them. The germline CDR1 and CDR2 sequences are SNHLY and FYNNEI. CDR3 in DNA: TGTGCCAGCAGCCCAGGGGCAGGGAACACCGGGGAGCTGTTTTTT. This gives the protein CASSPGAGNTGELFF.

The gene calls are TRBV7-9 and TRBJ1-2; TRBD1 agrees at 8 bases. Trimming at V came to 0 bases and at J to 6 bases, leaving 6 bases not matched to a gene. CDR1 is SEHNR, CDR2 FQNEAQ, per germline (reference sequence). This CDR3 comprises 15 residues. CDR3 in amino acids: CASSLATGVSDGYTF. The CDR3 nucleotides are TGTGCCAGCAGCTTAGCGACAGGGGTTAGTGATGGCTACACCTTC.

The chain recombines TRBV19 with TRBJ1-5, with D possibly being TRBD1 (5 bases). The germline V gene encodes CDR1 LNHDA and CDR2 SQIVND (reference sequence). V was pared by 7 bases and J by 1 base, with 11 bases between. This CDR3 has 14 amino acids. The CDR3 loop reads CASTVGVSNQPQHF. CDR3 sequence (DNA): TGTGCCAGTACCGTAGGGGTCAGCAATCAGCCCCAGCATTTT.

CDR3 residues: CASSQSRHRGPGYTF. The CDR3 DNA reads TGCGCCAGCAGTCAATCTCGGCACAGGGGGCCCGGCTACACCTTC. The chain employs TRBV23-1 and TRBJ1-2; TRBD1 matches at 9 bases. TRBV23-1 is recorded as an ORF, its role being uncertain. The CDR3 contains 15 residues. The trim removed 0 bases at V and 8 bases at J, leaving 7 bases unmatched.

The rearrangement joins TRBV27 to TRBJ2-5; a possible D gene is TRBD1 (6 bases). The CDR3 is made up of 15 amino acids. V was cut by 3 bases and J by 11 bases, with 22 bases left in between. Germline V gene lookup returns CDR1 MNHEY and CDR2 SMNVEV (reference sequence). CDR3 nucleotide sequence: TGTGCCAGCAGTTTCAATGGACAGACCCCTAGGGAGCAGTACTTC. As protein: CASSFNGQTPREQYF.

The V gene is TRBV12-5, the J gene TRBJ1-5; D not certain. The germline V gene encodes CDR1 LGHNT and CDR2 FRNRAP. The germline V and J ends were trimmed by 5 bases and 3 bases, with 17 bases remaining between them. This CDR3 has 16 amino acids. The chain's CDR3 is CASGGVEDSSNQPQHF. CDR3 bases: TGTGCTAGTGGTGGAGTAGAGGATTCCTCCAATCAGCCCCAGCATTTT.

The chain is built from TRBV6-1 and TRBJ2-2; 9 positions match TRBD1. This CDR3 has 14 residues. V dropped 7 bases and J dropped 5; count of bases not matched to a gene: 5. Germline V gives CDR1 MNHNS, CDR2 SASEGT. CDR3 amino acids: CASTLDRGTGELFF. DNA of the CDR3: TGTGCCAGCACCCTGGACAGGGGAACCGGGGAGCTGTTTTTT.

The chain couples TRBV7-2 to TRBJ2-5; 7 nucleotides line up with TRBD2. The J call is doubtful: the DNA matches TRBJ2-7 better. CDR1 and CDR2 (germline): SGHTA, FQGNSA. The CDR3 sequence is 15 residues long. CDR3 sequence reads: CASSSLAEFSYEQYF. The CDR3 DNA is TGTGCCAGCAGCTCCCTAGCGGAATTTTCGTACGAGCAGTACTTC.

This clone showed up just once. The J gene is TRBJ2-1, the V gene TRBV15; weak D call: TRBD1 (6 bases). V lost 1 base and J lost 4, with 11 bases in between. The CDR3 runs to 15 residues. Per germline, CDR1 LNHNV and CDR2 YYDKDF (reference sequence). The CDR3 region is CATSRGIGGYNEQFF. CDR3 nucleotide sequence: TGTGCCACCAGCAGAGGGATAGGGGGTTACAATGAGCAGTTCTTC.

The rearrangement joins TRBV11-2 to TRBJ1-1; D may be TRBD1 (6 bases). Trimming removed 2 bases at V and 4 bases at J, with 11 bases between. CDR3 length: 14 residues. The germline gives CDR1 SGHAT, CDR2 FQNNGV. The CDR3 loop reads CASSLNQGPTEAFF. In DNA form, the CDR3 reads TGTGCCAGCAGCTTAAATCAGGGGCCCACTGAAGCTTTCTTT.

The rearrangement joins TRBV6-5 to TRBJ1-2; D perhaps matches TRBD1 (6 bases). Germline V gene sequence: CDR1 MNHEY, CDR2 SVGAGI. The CDR3 has 14 amino acids. V gave up 4 bases and J gave up 4 bases, with 13 bases separating them. The DNA for the CDR3 is TGTGCCAGCAGTTCGCGGGGGGGGCTCTATGGCTACACCTTC. It codes for CASSSRGGLYGYTF.

In DNA, the CDR3 is TGCGCCAGCAGCCAAGGACAGAGAACCTACGAGCAGTACTTC. This codes for CASSQGQRTYEQYF. This rearrangement joins TRBV4-1 to TRBJ2-7, with a weak D call TRBD1 (5 bases). Between the trimmed V and J ends, which lost 1 base and 2 bases, there was a span of 9 bases. The CDR3 spans 14 residues. The germline CDR1 and CDR2 sequences are MGHRA and YSYEKL.

A remark on this clone: At one end the junction does not follow the germline gene, possibly because of a read error. J is TRBJ2-2 and V is TRBV7-9, with TRBD2 matching 11 bases. Germline CDR1 and CDR2: SEHNR and FQNEAQ (reference sequence). The CDR3 runs 17 residues. CDR3 in amino acids: CSSSSFNSGRGTGELFF. The CDR3 bases are TGTTCCAGCAGCTCCTTTAATAGCGGGAGGGGTACCGGGGAGCTGTTTTTT.

The chain carries TRBV2 and TRBJ1-1, with D possibly being TRBD1 (6 bases). CDR1 is SNHLY, CDR2 FYNNEI, per germline. Trimming pared 6 bases from V and 1 base from J, leaving 12 bases between. This CDR3 is built from 14 residues. The CDR3 protein is CASRTGQQNTEAFF. DNA of the CDR3: TGTGCCAGCAGGACGGGACAACAGAACACTGAAGCTTTCTTT.